This is a list of T cell receptor beta chains from one sample in a study of molecular identifiers for immune sequencing clone quantification. TCRdb called the PCR reads again in MiXCR, with one record for every CDR3 protein. Seen here are 50,000 to 65,000 distinct CDR3 sequences, approximately 26% observed once, and the top ten hold 1.9%. Source material: naive CD8+ T cells from blood, with Jurkat cell RNA spiked in. These receptors came from a human donor in good health. Some libraries in this study had Jurkat cell RNA spiked in. Both conserved end residues are part of each CDR3. The D gene is left open where the match is weak. Part of the rows lack a size; the others show once, few, many or a class for expanded clones.

d_gene	v_gene	abundance	j_gene	CDR3aa	CDR3nt
.	TRBV19	.	TRBJ2-5	CASSTGGEETQYF	TGTGCCAGTAGTACAGGAGGGGAAGAGACCCAGTACTTC
TRBD1	TRBV7-9	many	TRBJ1-4	CASSANRGGSEKLFF	TGTGCCAGCAGCGCAAACAGGGGCGGGTCAGAAAAACTGTTTTTT
.	TRBV30	many	TRBJ2-7	CAGSGYSYEQYF	TGTGCCGGTTCTGGTTACTCCTACGAGCAGTACTTC
TRBD1	TRBV27	many	TRBJ2-5	CASSLRAGGRETQYF	TGTGCCAGCAGTTTACGGGCAGGGGGCAGAGAGACCCAGTACTTC
.	TRBV2	.	TRBJ1-1	CASTKRAKEAFF	TGTGCCAGCACCAAGCGGGCGAAAGAAGCTTTCTTT
TRBD1	TRBV25-1	many	TRBJ1-1	CASRTGVNTEAFF	TGTGCCAGCAGGACAGGGGTGAACACTGAAGCTTTCTTT
.	TRBV4-3	many	TRBJ2-1	CASSRASEYNEQFF	TGCGCCAGCAGCCGCGCTAGCGAGTACAATGAGCAGTTCTTC
.	TRBV19	many	TRBJ2-7	CASSPQGSEQYF	TGTGCCAGTAGTCCTCAGGGGAGCGAGCAGTACTTC
.	TRBV5-6	many	TRBJ2-5	CASSFSMAGRETQYF	TGTGCCAGCAGCTTTTCAATGGCGGGGCGAGAGACCCAGTACTTC
.	TRBV7-9	many	TRBJ1-1	CASSRDDTEAFF	TGTGCCAGCAGCCGGGACGACACTGAAGCTTTCTTT
.	TRBV11-2	few	TRBJ2-5	CASTGPGVDQYF	TGTGCCAGCACCGGGCCGGGGGTTGACCAGTACTTC
.	TRBV20-1	many	TRBJ1-1	CSAVVGTEAFF	TGCAGTGCCGTGGTCGGGACTGAAGCTTTCTTT
TRBD2	TRBV11-2	few	TRBJ2-1	CASSLESGGPTDEQFF	TGTGCCAGCAGCTTAGAAAGCGGGGGGCCTACAGATGAGCAGTTCTTC
.	TRBV29-1	many	TRBJ1-1	CSVEARTEAFF	TGCAGCGTTGAAGCCAGGACTGAAGCTTTCTTT
.	TRBV11-2	few	TRBJ2-1	CASSLGYNEQFF	TGTGCCAGCAGCTTGGGTTACAATGAGCAGTTCTTC
.	TRBV27	few	TRBJ2-6	CASSPTRVSGANVLTF	TGTGCCAGCAGCCCCACCCGGGTCTCTGGGGCCAACGTCCTGACTTTC
TRBD1	TRBV5-5	many	TRBJ2-5	CASSPGQGTGQETQYF	TGTGCCAGCAGCCCCGGACAGGGGACCGGCCAAGAGACCCAGTACTTC
.	TRBV6-4	many	TRBJ1-1	CASTRAGYCENTEAFF	TGTGCCAGCACCCGAGCAGGATACTGCGAGAACACTGAAGCTTTCTTT
TRBD1	TRBV7-2	many	TRBJ1-1	CASTLPDRGSVNTEAFF	TGTGCCAGCACCCTACCTGACAGGGGTTCGGTAAACACTGAAGCTTTCTTT
TRBD2	TRBV7-9	.	TRBJ2-3	CASSQNRGGGATDTQYF	TGTGCCAGCAGCCAAAATCGTGGCGGGGGGGCCACAGATACGCAGTATTTT
.	TRBV7-9	many	TRBJ1-5	CASSSNEGPQPQHF	TGTGCCAGCAGCTCGAACGAAGGGCCTCAGCCCCAGCATTTT
.	TRBV29-1	many	TRBJ2-7	CSVIPPGNEQYF	TGCAGCGTCATACCCCCAGGGAACGAGCAGTACTTC
.	TRBV18	many	TRBJ2-5	CASSPEESQETQYF	TGTGCCAGCTCACCTGAGGAAAGCCAAGAGACCCAGTACTTC
TRBD2	TRBV5-4	many	TRBJ2-3	CASSLVSGGFTDTQYF	TGTGCCAGCAGCTTGGTTAGCGGGGGCTTTACAGATACGCAGTATTTT
.	TRBV25-1	many	TRBJ2-4	CASSAGLDIQYF	TGTGCCAGCAGTGCCGGACTGGACATTCAGTACTTC
.	TRBV27	few	TRBJ1-5	CASSLSTGSNQPQHF	TGTGCCAGCAGTTTATCTACAGGAAGCAATCAGCCCCAGCATTTT
TRBD2	TRBV4-3	many	TRBJ2-5	CASSSRGAGEETQYF	TGCGCCAGCAGCTCAAGAGGTGCGGGAGAAGAGACCCAGTACTTC
TRBD1	TRBV4-1	.	TRBJ2-7	CASSSDRDYEQYF	TGCGCCAGCAGCTCCGACAGGGACTACGAGCAGTACTTC
.	TRBV7-9	many	TRBJ2-5	CASSFSLPPTGYLQETQYF	TGTGCCAGCAGCTTTAGTCTTCCACCGACAGGTTACCTACAAGAGACCCAGTACTTC